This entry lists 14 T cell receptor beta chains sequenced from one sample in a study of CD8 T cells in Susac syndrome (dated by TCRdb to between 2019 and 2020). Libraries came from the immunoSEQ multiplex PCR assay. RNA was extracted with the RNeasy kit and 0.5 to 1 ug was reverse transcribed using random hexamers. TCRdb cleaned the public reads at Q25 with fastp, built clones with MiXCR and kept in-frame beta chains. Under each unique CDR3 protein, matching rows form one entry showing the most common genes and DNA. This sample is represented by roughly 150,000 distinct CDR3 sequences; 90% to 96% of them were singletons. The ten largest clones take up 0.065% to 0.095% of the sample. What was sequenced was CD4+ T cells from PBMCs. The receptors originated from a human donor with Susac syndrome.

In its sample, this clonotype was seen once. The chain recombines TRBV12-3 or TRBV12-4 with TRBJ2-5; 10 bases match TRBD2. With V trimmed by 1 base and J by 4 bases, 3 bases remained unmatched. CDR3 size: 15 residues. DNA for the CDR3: TGTGCCAGCAGTTTAGTGGCTAGCGGGAGAGAGACCCAGTACTTC. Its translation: CASSLVASGRETQYF.

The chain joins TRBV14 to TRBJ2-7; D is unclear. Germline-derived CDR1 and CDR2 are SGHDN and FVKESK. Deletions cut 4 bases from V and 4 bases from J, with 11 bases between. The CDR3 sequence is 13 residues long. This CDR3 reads CASSRTFQYEQYF. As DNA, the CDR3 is TGTGCCAGCAGCCGGACCTTCCAATACGAGCAGTACTTC.

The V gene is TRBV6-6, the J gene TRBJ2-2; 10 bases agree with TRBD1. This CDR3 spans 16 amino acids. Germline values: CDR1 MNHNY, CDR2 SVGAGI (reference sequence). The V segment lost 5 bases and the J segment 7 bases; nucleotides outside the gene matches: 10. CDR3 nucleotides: TGTGCCAGCAGTCCTGGGGACAGGGGATCGGGCGGGGAGCTGTTTTTT. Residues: CASSPGDRGSGGELFF.

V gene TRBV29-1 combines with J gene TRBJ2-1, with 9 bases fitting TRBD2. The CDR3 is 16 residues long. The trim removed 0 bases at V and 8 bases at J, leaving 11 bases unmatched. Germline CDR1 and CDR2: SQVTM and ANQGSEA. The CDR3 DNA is TGCAGCGTTGAAGATCTGCAAGGACTAGCGTTCCATGAGCAGTTCTTC. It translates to CSVEDLQGLAFHEQFF.

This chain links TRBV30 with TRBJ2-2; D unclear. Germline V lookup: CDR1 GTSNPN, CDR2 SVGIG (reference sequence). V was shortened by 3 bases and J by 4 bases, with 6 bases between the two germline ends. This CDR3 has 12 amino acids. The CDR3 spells CAWRGITGELFF. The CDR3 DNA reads TGTGCCTGGAGAGGCATCACCGGGGAGCTGTTTTTT.

This CDR3 is CASSLGAAGGGEQYF. The CDR3 DNA reads TGTGCCAGCAGCTTAGGGGCAGCGGGAGGCGGAGAGCAGTACTTC. The chain recombines TRBV7-6 with TRBJ2-7; 9 bases are a match to TRBD2. The CDR3 totals 15 residues. Trimming cost V 1 base and J 7 bases; bases outside gene matches: 8. Germline-derived CDR1 and CDR2 are SGHVS and FNYEAQ.

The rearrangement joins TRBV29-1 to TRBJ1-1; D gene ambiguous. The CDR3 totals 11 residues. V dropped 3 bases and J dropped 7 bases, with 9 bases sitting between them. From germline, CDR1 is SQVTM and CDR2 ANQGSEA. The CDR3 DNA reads TGCAGCGTTGACAGAGTAGGTGAAGCTTTCTTT. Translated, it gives CSVDRVGEAFF.

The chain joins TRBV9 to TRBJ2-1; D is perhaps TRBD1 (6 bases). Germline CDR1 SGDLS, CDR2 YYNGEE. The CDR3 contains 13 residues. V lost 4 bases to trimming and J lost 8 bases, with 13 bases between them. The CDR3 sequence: CASSLLTGDEQFF. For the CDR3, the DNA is TGTGCCAGCAGCCTCCTGACAGGCGATGAGCAGTTCTTC.

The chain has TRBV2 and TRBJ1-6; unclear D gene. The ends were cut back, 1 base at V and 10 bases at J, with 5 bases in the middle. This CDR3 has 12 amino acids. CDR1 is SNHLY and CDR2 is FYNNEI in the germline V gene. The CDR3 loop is CASSEENSPLHF. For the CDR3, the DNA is TGTGCCAGCAGTGAAGAGAACTCACCCCTCCACTTT.

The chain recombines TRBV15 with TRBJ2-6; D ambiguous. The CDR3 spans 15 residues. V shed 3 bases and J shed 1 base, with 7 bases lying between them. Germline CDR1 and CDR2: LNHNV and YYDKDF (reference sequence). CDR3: CATSRLGSGANVLTF. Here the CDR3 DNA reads TGTGCCACCAGCAGGTTAGGGTCTGGGGCCAACGTCCTGACTTTC.

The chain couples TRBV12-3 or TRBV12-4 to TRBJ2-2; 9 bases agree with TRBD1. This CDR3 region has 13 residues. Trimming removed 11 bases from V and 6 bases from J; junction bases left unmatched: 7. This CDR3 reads CAGGDREAGELFF. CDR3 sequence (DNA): TGTGCCGGGGGGGACAGGGAAGCCGGGGAGCTGTTTTTT.

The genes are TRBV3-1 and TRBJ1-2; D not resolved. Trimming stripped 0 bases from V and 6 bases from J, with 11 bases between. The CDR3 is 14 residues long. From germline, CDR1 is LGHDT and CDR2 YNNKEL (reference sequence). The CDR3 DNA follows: TGTGCCAGCAGCCAAGATGTGTATCGGGATGGCTACACCTTC. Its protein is CASSQDVYRDGYTF.

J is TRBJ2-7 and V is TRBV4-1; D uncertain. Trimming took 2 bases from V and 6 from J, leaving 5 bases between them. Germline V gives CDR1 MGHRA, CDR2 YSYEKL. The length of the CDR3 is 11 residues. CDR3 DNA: TGCGCCAGCAGCCAATCGGGCGAGCAGTACTTC. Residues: CASSQSGEQYF.

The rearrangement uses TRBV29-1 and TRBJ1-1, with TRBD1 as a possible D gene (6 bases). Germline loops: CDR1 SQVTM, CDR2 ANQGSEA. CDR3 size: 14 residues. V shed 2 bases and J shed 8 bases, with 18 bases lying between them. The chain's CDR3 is CSVEYREGGVEAFF. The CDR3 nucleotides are TGCAGCGTTGAATACAGGGAGGGTGGCGTGGAAGCTTTCTTT. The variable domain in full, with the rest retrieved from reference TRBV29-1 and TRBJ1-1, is SAVISQKPSRDICQRGTSLTIQCQVDSQVTMMFWYRQQPGQSLTLIATANQGSEATYESGFVIDKFPISRPNLTFSTLTVSNMSPEDSSIYLCSVEYREGGVEAFFGQGTRLTVV.